This T cell receptor beta chain was sequenced for a study of cytomegalovirus exposure and HLA in healthy donors (dated by TCRdb to the late 2010s). In the study overall: According to a later analysis, the roughly 120 validation repertoires were produced on the same platform as the 700 or so repertoires of the first cohort. The aim of the study was to test whether cataloging public T cell receptors could identify signatures of past pathogen exposure. Along with the 666-subject first cohort, a separate validation cohort of over a hundred different subjects was used. To predict cytomegalovirus infection status, the study combined high-throughput TCR immunosequencing, statistical association of individual TCRs with disease status, and machine learning.

Library method: the immunoSEQ multiplex PCR assay. From the authors' description of their analysis: A statistical classification framework was built for diagnosing cytomegalovirus status from the catalog of TCR beta chain sequences. The clones in this table, taken by TCRdb from immuneACCESS, are in-frame only. Not every clone is retained; where verified, under half of the shortfall comes from an unresolved V gene, and the cause of the rest is unknown. That table furnishes V, J and clone size, whereas the DNA furnished D and trimming. In all, the sample holds 150,000 to 200,000 clones, and approximately 86% of those were seen once. The top ten hold approximately 2.3% of the sample. Note on this clone: The target of this receptor is not known. Nothing much larger sits one base from this clone, and base qualities are not available.

What the authors observed across the whole study: Three of the identified cytomegalovirus-associated TCR beta chains were confirmed in vitro to be specific for cytomegalovirus antigens. While some public TCRs were present in many individuals, most TCR sequences turned up only very rarely across donors. A later analysis had no HLA typing for the validation cohort, so co-occurrence there was scored across all 130 or so repertoires. The classifier was reported to diagnose cytomegalovirus status with high specificity and sensitivity in both the original cohort and the validation cohort. Of the cluster scores, approximately 95% were above 0 in a later analysis, which found that TCRs clustered in the first cohort also tended to co-occur in the 120 or so validation repertoires. The study listed 150 to 200 TCR beta chains as associated with cytomegalovirus. The authors suggested that the approach could potentially be generalized to other disease states and immunological phenotypes.

The CDR3 measures 15 amino acids from cysteine to phenylalanine. Only CDR3 DNA remains: 45 bases, in frame from the first base. V ends up 5 bases short and J 2 bases short, with an unmatched junction base count of 8. The germline V gene encodes CDR1 MNHEY and CDR2 SMNVEV (reference sequence). Donors formed part of the validation cohort, which comprised about 130 subjects and was distinct from the first cohort of some 700 subjects. Rearrangement joined TRBV27 to TRBJ1-2; 7 middle bases align to TRBD1. This TCR was recovered from a man between 25 and 39 years old in good health and CMV-seropositive. Sequencing was done on a sample of PBMCs. CDR3 loop: CASSPVGTVNYGYTF. The nucleotide sequence reads as follows: TGTGCCAGCAGTCCCGTCGGGACAGTCAACTATGGCTACACCTTC.